This T cell receptor (beta chain) appears in the sequencing data of a study of beta chain features in type 1 diabetes. General study points: Shortening that was moderate but significant affected the TCRB CDR3s of Type 1 diabetes patients in all four CD4+ subsets. Cells that show high TCR expression could be over-represented by cDNA sequencing. The study left unresolved whether HLA type influences TCRB rearrangement. It was possible that PCR favored shorter templates, equally so in patients and controls.

CDR3 size: 16 residues. CDR1 and CDR2 from the germline V gene are SGHAT and FQNNGV. The junction had 5 bases not matched to a gene; V was cut back by 4 bases and J by 2 bases. The authors reverse transcribed all of the isolated RNA, so sequencing captured expressed TCRB transcripts. Measured with immunoSEQ multiplex PCR; TCRdb has only the in-frame clones, and not every one. The repertoire consists of some 290,000 clones, with about 23% occurring once and the leading ten covering about 0.011%. Turning to this clone: Its antigen remains unknown. The same CDR3 arises from other DNA sequences in this sample as well.

Using CD45RO/CCR7/CD25/CD127/CD95/CD27, CD4+ naive, central memory, regulatory and stem cell-like memory cells were sorted. Sequencing was performed on naive CD4+ T cells from blood. V gene TRBV11-2 combines with J gene TRBJ2-1, with 10 nucleotides matching TRBD2. The origin of this receptor is a woman aged 25 to 39 with type 1 diabetes. CDR3 DNA sequence: TGTGCCAGCAGCTCCCTAGCGGGAGAGGCCTACAATGAGCAGTTCTTC. Its translation: CASSSLAGEAYNEQFF.